This entry describes one T cell receptor (beta chain). Antigen: not known. Sequencing was performed with immunoSEQ multiplex PCR; in TCRdb, only in-frame clones are kept and a portion is missing. There are around 96,000 clones in the sample; over 80% occur only once, and 12% lies in the top ten. These data belong to a study of PD-1 blockade in classical Hodgkin lymphoma. Overall study findings and caveats: Reported findings placed baseline TCR diversity lower in newly diagnosed patients (compared with healthy donors). Repertoire differences lack defined causes, possibly disease activity or prior therapy.

With no exception, relapse followed autologous stem cell transplantation in all patients, and brentuximab vedotin exposure varied. Sequencing used peripheral blood mononuclear cells (PBMCs), obtained at baseline. This receptor was taken from a human donor with classical Hodgkin lymphoma.

The CDR3 is CASSFFFREGRTGELFF. The CDR3 DNA is TGTGCCAGCAGTTTTTTTTTCCGGGAGGGCCGCACCGGGGAGCTGTTTTTT. The chain couples TRBV28 to TRBJ2-2; 8 nucleotides agree with TRBD2. V lost 3 bases and J lost 4; bases outside the gene matches: 10. The CDR3 runs 17 residues. The germline V gene encodes CDR1 MDHEN and CDR2 SYDVKM. Based on the CDR3 plus reference TRBV28 and TRBJ2-2, the full variable domain is DVKVTQSSRYLVKRTGEKVFLECVQDMDHENMFWYRQDPGLGLRLIYFSYDVKMKEKGDIPEGYSVSREKKERFSLILESASTNQTSMYLCASSFFFREGRTGELFFGEGSRLTVL.